This entry describes one TCR beta chain. Participants were placed into cohorts based on the clinical history they reported. The table came from immunoSEQ multiplex PCR; TCRdb's copy has only in-frame clones and leaves some out. The sample lists 150,000 or so clones; around four fifths were seen once. This record belongs to a study of blood T cell repertoires in COVID-19. Study-level information: There were acute and convalescent COVID-19 samples, and they came from the United States, Italy and Spain.

The CDR3 sequence is 16 residues long. Losses at the gene ends were 5 bases for V and 2 bases for J; bases not matched to a gene: 10. Germline values: CDR1 MDHEN, CDR2 SYDVKM. This rearrangement joins TRBV28 to TRBJ2-7; 9 nucleotides line up with TRBD1. This TCR derives from a woman in her fifties or sixties in a cohort exposed to, infected with or recovered from COVID-19 (not recorded which). The source material was PBMCs or T cells enriched from blood (not recorded which). CDR3 in amino acids: CASSLDRGATAYEQYF. CDR3 sequence (DNA): TGTGCCAGCAGTCTCGACAGGGGGGCAACTGCCTACGAGCAGTACTTC.